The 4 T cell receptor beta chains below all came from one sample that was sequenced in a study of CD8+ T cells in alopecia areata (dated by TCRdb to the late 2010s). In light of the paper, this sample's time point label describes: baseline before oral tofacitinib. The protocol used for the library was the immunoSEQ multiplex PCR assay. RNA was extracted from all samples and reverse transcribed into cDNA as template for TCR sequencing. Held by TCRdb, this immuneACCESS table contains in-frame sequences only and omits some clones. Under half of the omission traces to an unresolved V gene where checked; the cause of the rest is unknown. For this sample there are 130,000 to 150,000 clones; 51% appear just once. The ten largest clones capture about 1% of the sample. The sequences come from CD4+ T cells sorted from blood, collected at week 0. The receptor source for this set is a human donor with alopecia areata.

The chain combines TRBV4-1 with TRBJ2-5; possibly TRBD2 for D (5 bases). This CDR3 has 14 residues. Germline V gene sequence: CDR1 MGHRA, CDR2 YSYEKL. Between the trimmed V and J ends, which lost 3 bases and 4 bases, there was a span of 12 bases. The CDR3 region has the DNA TGCGCCAGCAGCCATACGGCGGGTAGAGAGACCCAGTACTTC. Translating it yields CASSHTAGRETQYF.

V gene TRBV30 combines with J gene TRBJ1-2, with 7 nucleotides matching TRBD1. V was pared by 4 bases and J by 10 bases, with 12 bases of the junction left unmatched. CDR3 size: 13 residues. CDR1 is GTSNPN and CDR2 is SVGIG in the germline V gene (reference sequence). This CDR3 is CAWTGDRLLAYTF. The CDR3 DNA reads TGTGCCTGGACTGGGGACAGACTCCTCGCCTACACCTTC.

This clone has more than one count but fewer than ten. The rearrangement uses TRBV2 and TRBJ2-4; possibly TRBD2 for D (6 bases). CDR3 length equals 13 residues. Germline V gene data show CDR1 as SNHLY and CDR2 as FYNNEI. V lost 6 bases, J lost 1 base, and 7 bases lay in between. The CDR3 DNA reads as TGTGCCAGCAGCCGGGGGGCCAAAAACATTCAGTACTTC. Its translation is CASSRGAKNIQYF.

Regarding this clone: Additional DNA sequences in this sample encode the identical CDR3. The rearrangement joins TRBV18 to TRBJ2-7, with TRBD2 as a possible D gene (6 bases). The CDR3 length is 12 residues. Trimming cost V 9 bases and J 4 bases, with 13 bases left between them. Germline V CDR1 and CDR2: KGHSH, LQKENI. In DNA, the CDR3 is TGTGCCAGTTCTCGCGGGGCTTACGAGCAGTACTTC. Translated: CASSRGAYEQYF.